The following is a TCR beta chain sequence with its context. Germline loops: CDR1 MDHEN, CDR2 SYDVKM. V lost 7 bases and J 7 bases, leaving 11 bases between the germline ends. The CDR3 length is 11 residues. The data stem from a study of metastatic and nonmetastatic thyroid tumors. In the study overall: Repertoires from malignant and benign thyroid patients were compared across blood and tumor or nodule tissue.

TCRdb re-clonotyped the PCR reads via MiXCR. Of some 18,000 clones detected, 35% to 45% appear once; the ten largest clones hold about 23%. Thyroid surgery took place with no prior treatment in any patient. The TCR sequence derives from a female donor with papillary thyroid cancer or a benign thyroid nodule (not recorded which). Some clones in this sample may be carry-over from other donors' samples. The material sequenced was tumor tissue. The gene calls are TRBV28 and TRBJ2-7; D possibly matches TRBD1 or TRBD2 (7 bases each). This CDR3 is CASIQGGEQYF. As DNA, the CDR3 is TGTGCCAGCATCCAGGGGGGGGAGCAGTACTTC.